The rows below give T cell receptor beta chains drawn from one sample of a study of control samples from healthy donors and cancer patients. Generated by immunoSEQ multiplex PCR, the TCRdb table keeps only in-frame clones and is missing some. The sample has approximately 82,000 clones, approximately 89% seen once. The sequencing sample was made of blood. These receptors all come from a man in his forties or fifties in good health. The CDR3 runs from the conserved cysteine through the conserved F or W. D genes are given only for firm matches. Not all rows give a size; the values are once, few, many and, for expanded clones, a class.

d_gene: .; v_gene: TRBV9; abundance: few; j_gene: TRBJ2-3; CDR3nt: TGTGCCAGCAGCGTAGCCCTCCAACTCGACACAGATACGCAGTATTTT; CDR3aa: CASSVALQLDTDTQYF
d_gene: .; v_gene: TRBV9; abundance: .; j_gene: TRBJ1-2; CDR3nt: TGTGCCAGCAGCCCGCCGGACAGCTATGGCTACACCTTC; CDR3aa: CASSPPDSYGYTF
d_gene: .; v_gene: TRBV5-6; abundance: .; j_gene: TRBJ2-3; CDR3nt: TGTGCCAGCAGCTTCGGACAGACCACAGATACGCAGTATTTT; CDR3aa: CASSFGQTTDTQYF
d_gene: .; v_gene: TRBV12-3/TRBV12-4; abundance: .; j_gene: TRBJ1-2; CDR3nt: TGTGCCAGCAGTTTGATAGGGGGTAATGGCTACACCTTC; CDR3aa: CASSLIGGNGYTF
d_gene: .; v_gene: TRBV3-1/TRBV3-2; abundance: .; j_gene: TRBJ2-1; CDR3nt: TGTGCCAGCAGCCCCGGACTGACCTCTGAGCAGTTCTTC; CDR3aa: CASSPGLTSEQFF
d_gene: .; v_gene: TRBV18; abundance: .; j_gene: TRBJ2-4; CDR3nt: TGTGCCAGCTCCCCCCCCGGCGCAGGGGCAGCCAAAAACATTCAGTACTTC; CDR3aa: CASSPPGAGAAKNIQYF
d_gene: TRBD1; v_gene: TRBV19; abundance: .; j_gene: TRBJ1-2; CDR3nt: TGTGCCAGTAGTAGAGGGACAGACACTAACTATGGCTACACCTTC; CDR3aa: CASSRGTDTNYGYTF
d_gene: .; v_gene: TRBV4-1; abundance: .; j_gene: TRBJ2-7; CDR3nt: TGCGCCAGCAGCCTCGGCGCCAACTACGAGCAGTACTTC; CDR3aa: CASSLGANYEQYF
d_gene: TRBD1; v_gene: TRBV30; abundance: .; j_gene: TRBJ1-2; CDR3nt: TGTGCCTGGAGTGAGGGGGCCGATGGCTACACCTTC; CDR3aa: CAWSEGADGYTF
d_gene: .; v_gene: TRBV25-1; abundance: .; j_gene: TRBJ1-2; CDR3nt: TGTGCCAGCAGAATGAATTCAGCAGGAGGTAATGGCTACACCTTC; CDR3aa: CASRMNSAGGNGYTF
d_gene: TRBD1; v_gene: TRBV7-9; abundance: .; j_gene: TRBJ1-5; CDR3nt: TGTGCCAGCAGCGACAGAGGGACAGGGTATAGCAATCAGCCCCAGCATTTT; CDR3aa: CASSDRGTGYSNQPQHF
d_gene: .; v_gene: TRBV12-3/TRBV12-4; abundance: .; j_gene: TRBJ1-1; CDR3nt: TGTGCCAGCAGCTCACAGGGCCTTGAAGCTTTCTTT; CDR3aa: CASSSQGLEAFF
d_gene: .; v_gene: TRBV19; abundance: .; j_gene: TRBJ1-2; CDR3nt: TGTGCCAGTACCCCATCGGGGGTCACCAACTATGGCTACACCTTC; CDR3aa: CASTPSGVTNYGYTF
d_gene: TRBD1; v_gene: TRBV19; abundance: .; j_gene: TRBJ1-4; CDR3nt: TGTGCCAGTAGTGTTGACAGGGTCGAAAAACTGTTTTTT; CDR3aa: CASSVDRVEKLFF
d_gene: .; v_gene: TRBV7-7; abundance: .; j_gene: TRBJ2-2; CDR3nt: TGTGCCAGCAGCTTAGGGACATACACCGGGGAGCTGTTTTTT; CDR3aa: CASSLGTYTGELFF
d_gene: .; v_gene: TRBV6-5; abundance: .; j_gene: TRBJ1-5; CDR3nt: TGTGCCAGCAGTTACTCCAGTAATCAGCCCCAGCATTTT; CDR3aa: CASSYSSNQPQHF
d_gene: .; v_gene: TRBV3-1/TRBV3-2; abundance: .; j_gene: TRBJ1-1; CDR3nt: TGTGCCAGCAGCCAAGAAATAATCCGGGGAAGAAGGACTGAAGCTTTCTTT; CDR3aa: CASSQEIIRGRRTEAFF
d_gene: TRBD1; v_gene: TRBV5-4; abundance: .; j_gene: TRBJ1-3; CDR3nt: TGTGCCAGCAGCCAGGGGACAGGGAGATCTGGAAACACCATATATTTT; CDR3aa: CASSQGTGRSGNTIYF
d_gene: TRBD2; v_gene: TRBV19; abundance: .; j_gene: TRBJ2-2; CDR3nt: TGTGCCAGTAGTGAGGCTAGCGGGGTGAGCACCGGGGAGCTGTTTTTT; CDR3aa: CASSEASGVSTGELFF